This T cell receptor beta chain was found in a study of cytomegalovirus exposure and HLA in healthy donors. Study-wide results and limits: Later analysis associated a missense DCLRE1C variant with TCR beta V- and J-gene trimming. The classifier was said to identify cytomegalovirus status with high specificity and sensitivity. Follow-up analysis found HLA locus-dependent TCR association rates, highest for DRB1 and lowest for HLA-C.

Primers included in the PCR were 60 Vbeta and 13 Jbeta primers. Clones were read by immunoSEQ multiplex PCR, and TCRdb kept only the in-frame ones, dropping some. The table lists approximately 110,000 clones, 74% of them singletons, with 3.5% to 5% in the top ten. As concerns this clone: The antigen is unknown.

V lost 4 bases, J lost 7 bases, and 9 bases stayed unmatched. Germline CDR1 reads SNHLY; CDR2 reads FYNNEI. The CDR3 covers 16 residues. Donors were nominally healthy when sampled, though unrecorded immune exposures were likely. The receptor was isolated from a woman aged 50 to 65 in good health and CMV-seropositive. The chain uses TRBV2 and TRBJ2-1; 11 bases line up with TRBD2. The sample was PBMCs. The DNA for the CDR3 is TGTGCCAGCAGTGGTTTTAGCGGGGGGGCGGGTAATGAGCAGTTCTTC. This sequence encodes CASSGFSGGAGNEQFF.